This section outlines one TCR beta chain sequence together with its context. The antigen it recognizes is unknown. Qualities for individual bases were not recorded, and no much larger clone is one base off. This entry comes from a study of shared clonotypes between healthy human individuals (dated by TCRdb to 2018 to 2021). In the study overall: A couple of women and three men aged 18 to 49 years were included in the cohort. Libraries were prepared and TCR repertoires were sequenced by different laboratories using diverse techniques, in order to increase sequencing depth and limit assay-specific biases. For each donor, three plates each were used for CD4 naive and CD4 memory, two plates were used for CD8 naive, and one plate was used for CD8 memory. To estimate repertoire size and how much clonotypes are shared between individuals, the study performed deep sequencing of blood TCR repertoires from five healthy adults. Between about 0.8 and 8.9 billion PBMCs per donor were obtained by leukapheresis.

The donors were healthy, HIV-negative adults who had no recently reported acute infections or vaccinations. Only Caucasian adults living in Nashville, Tennessee, USA were represented among the donors. CD4+ T cells were enriched through magnetic negative selection, after which naive cells were positively selected on CD45RA and the remaining negative fraction served as the memory subset. After blood collection by leukapheresis, PBMCs were isolated using Ficoll-Histopaque density gradient centrifugation and then cryopreserved in the vapor phase of liquid nitrogen. Analytical flow cytometry was used to check the purity and quantity of each magnetically sorted T cell population. Genomic DNA was isolated from each sorted fraction and quantified by UV absorbance on a Nanodrop 2000c. Using the deep immunoSEQ assay, multiplex PCR amplified TCR CDR3 regions from genomic DNA. Extracted genomic DNA from each cell subset was spread evenly across all wells of several immunoSEQ 96-well plates, with each plate serving as a replicate. Each replicate PCR for sorted subsets received around 200 ng genomic DNA, equal to about 30,000 T cell genomes. The purified libraries were quantified using a Qubit 3.0 fluorometer, sized with a Bioanalyzer 2100, and then quantified again using the KAPA Library Quantification kit. A separate single-read 150-cycle Illumina NextSeq 550 flow cell was used to sequence each immunoSEQ 96-well plate. The authors' analysis ran thus. Because the immunoSEQ output included only junctional sequences and no quality scores, the filtering could not be the same as the filtering used for full-length reads. Sequences were annotated with PyIR, a Python wrapper for IgBLAST v1.9, using IMGT germline references to assign V/J genes and CDR3. Reads with weak V/J assignments (E-value above 1e-6), missing CDR3, stop codons, out-of-frame junctions, or ambiguous translated residues were removed. V3J clonotypes were defined as sequences sharing an identical inferred V gene, J gene, and CDR3 amino acid sequence. Percentage overlap between repertoires was computed as shared unique clonotypes divided by the size of the smaller repertoire. Repertoire richness was assessed with RTK rarefaction, the Chao1 estimator, and Recon v2.1 estimates of unobserved clonotypes. For all TCRbeta clonotypes obtained by the gDNA method from a few donors, generation probabilities were computed with OLGA. As stored in TCRdb, this immuneACCESS dataset retains in-frame rearrangements with V and J assigned. A fraction of the clones does not appear; measured against another copy, unresolved V genes explain less than half of the discrepancy, and the remainder lacks a known reason. V, J and clone size derive from that table, while D and trimming were established from the DNA sequence. This sample comprises hundreds of thousands of clones, around 74% of them detected only once. The biggest ten clones account for 1.5% to 2% of the sample.

Including the terminal cysteine and phenylalanine, the CDR3 comprises 15 residues. Only the CDR3 DNA is retained, 45 bases long and in frame from the first base. V gives up 3 bases and J gives up 0 bases, and the segment between their germline ends measures 10 bases. CDR1 SGDLS and CDR2 YYNGEE were looked up in the germline V gene. Summary of the overall study and its limitations: The genetic and exposure-history diversity represented was limited by the small number of donors. Rarefaction of sorted-subset datasets indicated incomplete sequencing despite the large sequencing depth. When several donors were compared, the shared fraction of clonotypes was around 5% for naive CD4, around 3.5% for naive CD8, about 2.4% for memory CD4, and roughly 0.43% for memory CD8. Estimated clonotype richness was generally larger for naive than for memory subsets. Based on pairwise subsampling, the degree of clonotype sharing among donors was expected to be affected by sequencing depth. Clonotypes shared by all four sorted-subset donors showed higher generation probabilities than non-shared clonotypes. Sampling was restricted to blood, and TCR repertoires in tissue are likely to differ from TCR repertoires in blood.

Sequencing used memory CD4+ T cells sorted from blood. This sample's cell subset or site label indicates: CD45RA-negative fraction. The receptor was isolated from a woman in her twenties or thirties in good health. Here the chain combines TRBV9 and TRBJ1-3, with no confident D gene call. The CDR3 protein sequence reads: CASSDRGVSGNTIYF. The nucleotides read TGTGCCAGCAGCGACCGAGGAGTCTCTGGAAACACCATATATTTT.